Sequencing of this TCR beta chain was carried out in a study of shared clonotypes between healthy human individuals. Whole-study results and caveats: Relative to their counterparts shared across all four donors, non-shared clonotypes exhibited diminished generation probabilities.

This CDR3 is 16 amino acids long. CDR1 and CDR2 (germline): LGHNA, YSLEER. Trimming stripped 1 base from V and 0 bases from J, with 13 bases between. Only CD45RO-negative cells positively selected for CCR7 counted as naive CD8 cells, so terminally differentiated effector memory CD45RA+ cells were excluded. With respect to this clone: The target antigen is unknown.

The authors loaded 200 ng DNA, tens of thousands of T cell genomes, into sorted-subset replicate PCRs. Libraries were prepared by immunoSEQ multiplex PCR; TCRdb keeps only in-frame clonotypes and omits some of them. Of some 2,000,000 clones in the sample, roughly 94% were seen once. Sequencing was performed on naive CD8+ T cells sorted from blood. The TCR originated in a man aged 18 to 30 in good health. This sequence joins TRBV4-3 and TRBJ2-7; D may be TRBD2 (6 bases). The CDR3 DNA follows: TGCGCCAGCAGCCAAGCGGTTGCTAGCGACTCCTACGAGCAGTACTTC. This sequence encodes CASSQAVASDSYEQYF.